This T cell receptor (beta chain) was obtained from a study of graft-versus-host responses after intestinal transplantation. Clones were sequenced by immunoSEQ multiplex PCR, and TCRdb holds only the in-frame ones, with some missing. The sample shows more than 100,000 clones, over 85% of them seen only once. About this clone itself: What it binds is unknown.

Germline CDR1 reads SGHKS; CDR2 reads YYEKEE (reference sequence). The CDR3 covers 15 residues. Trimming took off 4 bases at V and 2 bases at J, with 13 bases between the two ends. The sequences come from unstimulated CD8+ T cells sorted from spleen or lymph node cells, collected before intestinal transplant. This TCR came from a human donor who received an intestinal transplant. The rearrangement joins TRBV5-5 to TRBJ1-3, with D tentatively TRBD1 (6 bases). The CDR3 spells CASSQPGAPGNTIYF. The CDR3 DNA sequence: TGTGCCAGCAGCCAGCCAGGGGCCCCTGGAAACACCATATATTTT.